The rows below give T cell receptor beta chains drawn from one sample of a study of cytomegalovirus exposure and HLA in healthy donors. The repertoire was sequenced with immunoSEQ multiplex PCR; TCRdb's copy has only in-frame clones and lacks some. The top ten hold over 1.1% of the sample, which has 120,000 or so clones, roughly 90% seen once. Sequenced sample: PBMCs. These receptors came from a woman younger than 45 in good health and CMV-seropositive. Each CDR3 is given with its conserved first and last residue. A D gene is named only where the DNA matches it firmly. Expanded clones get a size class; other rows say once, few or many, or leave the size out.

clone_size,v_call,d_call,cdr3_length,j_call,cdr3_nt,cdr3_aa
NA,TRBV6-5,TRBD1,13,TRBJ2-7,TGTGCCAGCAGGACGACAGGGGCCACGGATCAGTACTTC,CASRTTGATDQYF
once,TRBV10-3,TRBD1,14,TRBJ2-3,TGTGCCATCAGACCGACAGGGGGCACAGATACGCAGTATTTT,CAIRPTGGTDTQYF
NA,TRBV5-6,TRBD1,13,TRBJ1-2,TGTGCCAGCAGACCCAGGGGGAGAAATGGCTACACCTTC,CASRPRGRNGYTF
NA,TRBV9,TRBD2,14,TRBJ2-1,TGTGCCAGCAGCCCGCTAGCGGGGTACAATGAGCAGTTCTTC,CASSPLAGYNEQFF
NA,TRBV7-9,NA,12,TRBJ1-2,TGTGCCAGCAGCTTCTACAGTAATGGCTACACCTTC,CASSFYSNGYTF
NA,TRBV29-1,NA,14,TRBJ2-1,TGCAGCGTTGATCACGGGTCCTCCTACAATGAGCAGTTCTTC,CSVDHGSSYNEQFF
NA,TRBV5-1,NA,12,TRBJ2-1,TGCGCCAGCAGACCGCGTTCGGGGGAGCAGTTCTTC,CASRPRSGEQFF
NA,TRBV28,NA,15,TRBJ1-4,TGTGCCAGCAGTTTTAAGAGGGTGGAGGATGAAAAACTGTTTTTT,CASSFKRVEDEKLFF
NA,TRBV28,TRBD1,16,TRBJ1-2,TGTGCCAGCAGTTCCCGAAAGGGACAGTCCTCCCTTCGCTACACCTTC,CASSSRKGQSSLRYTF
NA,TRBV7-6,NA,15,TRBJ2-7,TGTGCCAGCAGCTTAGCGGCCGGGGGCTCCTACGAGCAGTACTTC,CASSLAAGGSYEQYF
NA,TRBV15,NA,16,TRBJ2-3,TGTGCCACCAGCAGAGATGCAGACACGTCCTCGGATACGCAGTATTTT,CATSRDADTSSDTQYF
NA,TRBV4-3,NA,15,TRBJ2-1,TGCGCCAGCAGCCGCAGCGGGCAGGACTACAATGAGCAGTTCTTC,CASSRSGQDYNEQFF
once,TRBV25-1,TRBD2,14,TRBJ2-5,TGTGCCAGCAGTGAGGGAGGGGCCGGGGGGACCCAGTACTTC,CASSEGGAGGTQYF
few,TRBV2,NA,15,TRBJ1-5,TGTGCCAGCAGTGAACAGGGAACGGCTAATCAGCCCCAGCATTTT,CASSEQGTANQPQHF
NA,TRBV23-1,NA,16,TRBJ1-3,TGCGCCAGCAGTCGCCGGGACTCCGACTCTGGAAACACCATATATTTT,CASSRRDSDSGNTIYF
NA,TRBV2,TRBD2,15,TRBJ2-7,TGTGCCAGCTCGTACCTTGGGACTAGCGGGGGGGACGAGTACTTC,CASSYLGTSGGDEYF
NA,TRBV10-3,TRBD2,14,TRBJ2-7,TGTGCCATCAGGGGCGGCGGGGGGGCCTACGAGCAGTACTTC,CAIRGGGGAYEQYF
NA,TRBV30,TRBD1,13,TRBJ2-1,TGTGCCTGGAGCAGGACAGGTTTGAATGAGCAGTTCTTC,CAWSRTGLNEQFF
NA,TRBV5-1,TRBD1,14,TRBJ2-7,TGCGCCAGCAGTGGAGGACAGGAGTACTACGAGCAGTACTTC,CASSGGQEYYEQYF
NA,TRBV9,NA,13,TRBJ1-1,TGTGCCAGCAGCGTAGTCCCTGACACTGAAGCTTTCTTT,CASSVVPDTEAFF
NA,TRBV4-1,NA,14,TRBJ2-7,TGCGCCAGCAGCCAAGGAGTCGACACCTACGAGCAGTACTTC,CASSQGVDTYEQYF
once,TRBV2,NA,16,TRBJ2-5,TGTGCCAGCTCCGGGACTACTAGCTTAGGGGGAGAGACCCAGTACTTC,CASSGTTSLGGETQYF
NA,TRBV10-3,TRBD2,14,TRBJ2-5,TGTGCCATCAGTGAGTCCGGGACTAGCGAGACCCAGTACTTC,CAISESGTSETQYF
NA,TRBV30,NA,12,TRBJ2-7,TGTGCCTGGAGGCAAGGGGTCTACGAGCAGTACTTC,CAWRQGVYEQYF
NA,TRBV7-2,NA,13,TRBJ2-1,TGTGCCAGCAGCACCGAGAACGGGGATGAGCAGTTCTTC,CASSTENGDEQFF
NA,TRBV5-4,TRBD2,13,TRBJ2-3,TGTGCCAGCAGCTTCGGGTTAGCGGGAGAAAAGTATTTT,CASSFGLAGEKYF